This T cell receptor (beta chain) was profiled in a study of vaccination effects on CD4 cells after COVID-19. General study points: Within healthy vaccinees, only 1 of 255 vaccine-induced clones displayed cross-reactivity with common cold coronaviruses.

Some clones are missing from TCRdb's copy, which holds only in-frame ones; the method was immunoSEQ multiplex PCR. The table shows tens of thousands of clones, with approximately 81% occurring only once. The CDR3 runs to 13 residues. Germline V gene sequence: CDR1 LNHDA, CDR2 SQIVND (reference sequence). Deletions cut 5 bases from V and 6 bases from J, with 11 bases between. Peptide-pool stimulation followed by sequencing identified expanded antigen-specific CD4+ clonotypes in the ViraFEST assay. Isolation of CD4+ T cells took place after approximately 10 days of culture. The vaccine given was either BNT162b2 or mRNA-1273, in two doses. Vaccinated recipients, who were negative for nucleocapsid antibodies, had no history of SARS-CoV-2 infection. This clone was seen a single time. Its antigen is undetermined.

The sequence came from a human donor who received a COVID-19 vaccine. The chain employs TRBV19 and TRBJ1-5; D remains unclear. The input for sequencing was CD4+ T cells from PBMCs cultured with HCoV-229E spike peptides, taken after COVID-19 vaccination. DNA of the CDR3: TGTGCCAGTAGTTCCGTGAACACTCAGCCCCAGCATTTT. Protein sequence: CASSSVNTQPQHF.